Following are 28 T cell receptor beta chains from one sample sequenced in a study of T-cell reconstitution after alpha-beta-depleted transplantation in children. Unique molecular identifiers were used in preparing the TCRbeta library. TCRdb re-called the PCR reads through MiXCR, storing one row per CDR3 protein. The sample has 200,000 to 250,000 distinct CDR3 sequences; 12% are singletons. The specimen was PBMCs from the stem cell graft donor, collected from the stem cell graft. These receptors all stem from a human donor who donated a stem cell graft to a child with acute lymphoblastic leukemia.

This chain's CDR3 is CASSLKPNYGYTF. The CDR3 region has the DNA TGTGCCAGCAGCTTGAAGCCTAACTATGGCTACACCTTC. The chain is built from TRBV5-4 and TRBJ1-2; D remains unclear. V lost 1 base and J 0 bases, leaving 4 bases between the germline ends. Germline CDR1 SGHNT, CDR2 YYREEE (reference sequence). The CDR3 is 13 amino acids.

This clonotype was counted many times. V and J are TRBV10-3 and TRBJ2-5; TRBD1 agrees at 9 bases. Germline V gene sequence: CDR1 ENHRY, CDR2 SYGVKD. V shed 8 bases, J shed 2 bases, and the junction held 6 bases outside the gene matches. This CDR3 spans 14 amino acids. CDR3: CAIGPGQGQETQYF. As DNA, the CDR3 is TGTGCCATCGGACCGGGACAGGGACAAGAGACCCAGTACTTC.

In regard to this clonotype: The CDR3 end shows no conserved phenylalanine or tryptophan, and so a read error is likely. CDR3 sequence (DNA): TGTGCCAGCAGCCCCAGTGGGGACACCGGGGAGCTGTTTTCT. This sequence encodes CASSPSGDTGELFS. The V call is TRBV11-2, the J call TRBJ2-2; D is ambiguous. This CDR3 has 14 amino acids. Germline CDR1 and CDR2: SGHAT and FQNNGV. V was shortened by 5 bases and J by 3 bases, with 10 bases between the two germline ends.

There are many counts of this clonotype. The chain combines TRBV20-1 with TRBJ2-1, with D perhaps matching TRBD2 (6 bases). Germline V gene lookup returns CDR1 DFQATT and CDR2 SNEGSKA (reference sequence). V was pared by 0 bases and J by 14 bases, with 14 bases between. The CDR3 sequence is 12 residues long. The CDR3 sequence: CSARDRGASEFF. The CDR3 DNA reads TGCAGTGCTAGAGATCGTGGGGCTAGCGAGTTCTTC.

At least ten counts were recorded for this clonotype. This chain links TRBV6-1 with TRBJ2-2; D could derive from TRBD1 or TRBD2 (6 bases each). Trimming shortened V by 4 bases and J by 4 bases, and 13 bases separated the two germline ends. Germline-derived CDR1 and CDR2 are MNHNS and SASEGT. This CDR3 is 15 amino acids long. The CDR3 region has the DNA TGTGCCAGCAGTGTTAAGGGGGGTGCCACCGGGGAGCTGTTTTTT. Amino acid sequence: CASSVKGGATGELFF.

Ten or more counts support this clonotype. This chain links TRBV6-1 with TRBJ2-1, with 10 bases that match TRBD2. Germline V CDR1 and CDR2: MNHNS, SASEGT. V dropped 6 bases and J dropped 2; count of bases not matched to a gene: 4. The CDR3 is made up of 15 amino acids. For the CDR3, the DNA is TGTGCCAGCAGGAAGCGGGAGGGCCCCTACAATGAGCAGTTCTTC. It is translated as CASRKREGPYNEQFF.

This clonotype was observed at least ten times. The gene calls are TRBV20-1 and TRBJ2-7; D is undetermined. The CDR3 is 15 residues long. The germline V gene encodes CDR1 DFQATT and CDR2 SNEGSKA (reference sequence). The DNA for the CDR3 is TGCGCAGTGTCCCCTGGAGCGAGGAGCTCCTACGAGCAGTACTTC. Its protein is CAVSPGARSSYEQYF.

In its sample, this clonotype was seen many times. J is TRBJ1-1 and V is TRBV7-9; D not resolved. From germline, CDR1 is SEHNR and CDR2 FQNEAQ (reference sequence). The CDR3 spans 12 residues. V was cut by 3 bases and J by 11 bases, with 13 bases left in between. CDR3 in amino acids: CASSLVGNSAFF. The CDR3 nucleotides read TGTGCCAGCAGCTTGGTCGGCAATTCCGCTTTCTTT. The full variable domain, completed using reference TRBV7-9 and TRBJ1-1, is DTGVSQNPRHKITKRGQNVTFRCDPISEHNRLYWYRQTLGQGPEFLTYFQNEAQLEKSRLLSDRFSAERPKGSFSTLEIQRTEQGDSAMYLCASSLVGNSAFFGQGTRLTVV.

The table lists this clonotype with a few counts. This chain joins TRBV19 and TRBJ2-7; perhaps D is TRBD1 or TRBD2 (6 bases each). The V gene's germline CDR1 is LNHDA and CDR2 SQIVND (reference sequence). V was trimmed by 9 bases and J by 7 bases, leaving 28 bases between them. The CDR3 sequence is 16 residues long. The CDR3 spells CASPKGQIRGASEQYF. CDR3 sequence (DNA): TGTGCCAGCCCTAAAGGACAGATAAGGGGGGCTAGTGAGCAGTACTTC.

Comment on this clonotype: At one end the junction does not follow the germline gene, possibly because of a read error. V usage is TRBV6-4 and J usage is TRBJ2-6, with D perhaps TRBD1 or TRBD2 (7 bases each). There are 18 residues in the CDR3. Germline V gives CDR1 MRHNA, CDR2 SNTAGT. This CDR3 reads CTSCWEGAPGSGANVLTF. CDR3 bases: TGTACCAGCTGTTGGGAGGGGGCGCCGGGCTCTGGGGCCAACGTCCTGACTTTC.

This clonotype was detected ten times or more. V and J are TRBV12-3 or TRBV12-4 and TRBJ2-5, with TRBD1 as a possible D gene (5 bases). V was cut by 8 bases and J by 5 bases, with 18 bases left in between. The CDR3 extends over 14 amino acids. The CDR3 protein is CASVSRWGEETQYF. The CDR3 nucleotides read TGTGCCAGCGTCTCGAGGTGGGGCGAGGAGACCCAGTACTTC.

This clonotype was found many times. The genes are TRBV5-1 and TRBJ2-5; D may be TRBD1 or TRBD2 (5 bases each). CDR1 SGHRS and CDR2 YFSETQ come from the germline V gene. Trimming left V 0 bases short and J 1 base short, with 10 bases between. The CDR3 runs to 15 residues. For the CDR3, the DNA is TGCGCCAGCAGCTTGGCGTTCGGGGCCCAAGAGACCCAGTACTTC. Amino acids: CASSLAFGAQETQYF.

With regard to this clonotype: This may come from a read error, since a much larger clone is one base off. V is TRBV4-1 and J is TRBJ2-5; no definite D call. The V gene lost 1 base and the J gene lost 2 bases, with 11 bases spanning the gap. CDR1 and CDR2 from the germline V gene are MGHRA and YSYEKL. This CDR3 region has 15 residues. The CDR3 sequence: CASSQGACGQETQYF. The CDR3, as DNA: TGCGCCAGCAGCCAAGGAGCCTGTGGGCAAGAGACCCAGTACTTC.

This clonotype occurred many times. The genes are TRBV5-1 and TRBJ1-1, with D hard to call. V was clipped by 2 bases and J by 7 bases, with 12 bases between them. CDR1 and CDR2 from the germline V gene are SGHRS and YFSETQ. CDR3 length: 13 residues. The CDR3 DNA reads as TGCGCCAGCAGCTTATATCAGGATCATGAAGCTTTCTTT. Protein product: CASSLYQDHEAFF.

In this sample, this clonotype turned up many times. V is TRBV4-1 and J is TRBJ1-1; no reliable D call. CDR3 length equals 14 residues. V lost 5 bases and J 1 base, leaving 11 bases between the germline ends. The V gene's germline CDR1 is MGHRA and CDR2 YSYEKL. The CDR3 protein is CASSGPLRNTEAFF. CDR3 DNA: TGCGCCAGCAGCGGCCCCCTCCGGAACACTGAAGCTTTCTTT.

This clonotype was detected ten times or more. The chain uses TRBV15 and TRBJ2-7; a weak D match, TRBD1 (5 bases). CDR1 is LNHNV and CDR2 is YYDKDF in the germline V gene (reference sequence). Trimming took 8 bases from V and 2 from J, leaving 13 bases between them. This CDR3 spans 13 amino acids. In DNA form, the CDR3 reads TGTGCCACCGCTTCGGACACGACCTACGAGCAGTACTTC. This translates into CATASDTTYEQYF. The variable domain in full, completed from reference TRBV15 and TRBJ2-7, reads DAMVIQNPRYQVTQFGKPVTLSCSQTLNHNVMYWYQQKSSQAPKLLFHYYDKDFNNEADTPDNFQSRRPNTSFCFLDIRSPGLGDTAMYLCATASDTTYEQYFGPGTRLTVT.

This clonotype was found many times. This chain joins TRBV29-1 and TRBJ2-2; TRBD1 aligns across 9 bases. This CDR3 has 12 amino acids. CDR1 SQVTM and CDR2 ANQGSEA come from the germline V gene. V lost 5 bases to trimming and J lost 6 bases; unmatched junction nucleotides: 1. The CDR3 protein is CSVRQGAGELFF. DNA of the CDR3: TGCAGCGTTCGACAGGGGGCCGGGGAGCTGTTTTTT.

The sample holds many counts of this clonotype. The chain employs TRBV18 and TRBJ2-2; possibly TRBD2 for D (5 bases). V was shortened by 0 bases and J by 2 bases, with 7 bases between the two germline ends. The germline V gene has CDR1 KGHSH and CDR2 LQKENI. The CDR3 consists of 15 residues. CDR3 DNA: TGTGCCAGCTCACCACCACGGGGAAACACCGGGGAGCTGTTTTTT. Encoded protein: CASSPPRGNTGELFF.

This clonotype was picked up many times. The chain has TRBV20-1 and TRBJ2-7; D not resolved. Germline CDR1 reads DFQATT; CDR2 reads SNEGSKA (reference sequence). The CDR3 totals 12 residues. V lost 6 bases and J 7 bases, leaving 16 bases between the germline ends. The CDR3 DNA is TGCAGTGCAAACCGACGGTTTATAGAGCAGTACTTC. Protein product: CSANRRFIEQYF.

This rearrangement joins TRBV11-2 to TRBJ2-7; D is unclear. The V end lost 1 base, the J end lost 3 bases, and 7 bases lay between the germline ends. In germline, CDR1 is SGHAT, CDR2 FQNNGV. CDR3 length: 13 residues. Here the CDR3 reads CASSLVSVYEQYF. The CDR3 DNA reads TGTGCCAGCAGCTTAGTTTCGGTCTACGAGCAGTACTTC.

This clonotype was recorded at least ten times. The V and J genes are TRBV6-6 and TRBJ1-5; tentative D call: TRBD1 (5 bases). CDR1 is MNHNY, CDR2 SVGAGI, per germline (reference sequence). CDR3 length equals 13 residues. V lost 7 bases and J lost 7, with 14 bases in between. The DNA of the CDR3 is TGTGCCAGCAACACAGGAGGGGTACAGCCCCAGCATTTT. Translated: CASNTGGVQPQHF.

Note on this clonotype: Given a much more abundant clone one base away, this may be a read error. V is TRBV5-6 and J is TRBJ1-2; the D gene is possibly TRBD1 (5 bases). The germline CDR1 and CDR2 sequences are SGHDT and YYEEEE. The CDR3 runs 13 residues. CDR3 loop: CACSYQGNYGYTF. DNA for the CDR3: TGTGCCTGCAGTTATCAGGGAAACTATGGCTACACCTTC.

This clonotype has at least ten counts. This chain uses TRBV3-1 with TRBJ1-1; possibly TRBD1 for D (5 bases). Germline V gives CDR1 LGHDT, CDR2 YNNKEL (reference sequence). The V and J ends lost 1 base and 1 base respectively, with 10 bases between them. The CDR3 has 15 residues. CDR3 bases: TGTGCCAGCAGCCAAGGGAAGGGGTGGAACACTGAAGCTTTCTTT. Its protein is CASSQGKGWNTEAFF.

Many counts were recorded for this clonotype. The chain joins TRBV30 to TRBJ2-2; D may be TRBD1 or TRBD2 (5 bases each). There are 14 residues in the CDR3. Trimming removed 2 bases at V and 9 bases at J, with 16 bases between. The V gene's germline CDR1 is GTSNPN and CDR2 SVGIG (reference sequence). The CDR3 region has the DNA TGTGCCTGGAGTCCCGGGACCGTCGACCGGGAGCTGTTTTTT. Translation gives CAWSPGTVDRELFF.

This clonotype was seen at least ten times. The junction does not match germline at one end; this may be a read error. The CDR3 coding sequence is TGTGCCAGCAGTTTAGCGGACAGCCATGAAAAACTGTTTTTT. It translates to CASSLADSHEKLFF. The chain combines TRBV7-2 with TRBJ1-4; TRBD1 might be the D (6 bases). CDR1 and CDR2 from the germline V gene are SGHTA and FQGNSA. CDR3 length equals 14 residues.

This clonotype was seen many times. The V call is TRBV7-2, the J call TRBJ2-1, with D perhaps matching TRBD2 (6 bases). In germline, CDR1 is SGHTA, CDR2 FQGNSA. The CDR3 contains 15 residues. Trimming took off 4 bases at V and 2 bases at J, with 12 bases between the two ends. The CDR3, as DNA: TGTGCCAGCAGCTCCGGGACTGGGACCTACAATGAGCAGTTCTTC. It codes for CASSSGTGTYNEQFF.

This clonotype was detected a few times. The CDR3 loop is CASSLGQRTNYGYTF. DNA for the CDR3: TGCGCCAGCAGCTTGGGACAGAGGACTAACTATGGCTACACCTTC. The chain has TRBV5-1 and TRBJ1-2; a possible D gene is TRBD1 (5 bases). Trimming left V 0 bases short and J 0 bases short, with 9 bases between. Per germline, CDR1 SGHRS and CDR2 YFSETQ. The CDR3 sequence is 15 residues long.

This clonotype showed up just once. The chain employs TRBV5-1 and TRBJ2-1; D is ambiguous. CDR1 is SGHRS and CDR2 is YFSETQ in the germline V gene. The CDR3 sequence is 14 residues long. V was cut by 1 base and J by 5 bases, with 10 bases left in between. CDR3 bases: TGCGCCAGCAGCTTGACGCCCACTAACAATGAGCAGTTCTTC. Protein product: CASSLTPTNNEQFF.